What follows are 22 T cell receptor beta chains derived from one specimen sequenced in a study of blood T cells in healthy people across ages (dated by TCRdb to the mid-2010s). Receptors were amplified or captured by 5' RACE. The data were produced on an Illumina HiSeq 2500. The second PCR ran for roughly 7 to 11 cycles and used a J-beta primer mix along with a sample-barcoded 5' primer. The public reads were run again by TCRdb, first through fastp at Q25 and then through MiXCR, and only productive beta chains were kept. Each record represents a unique CDR3 protein, reported with the most common genes and DNA among its rows. The table for this sample lists approximately 850,000 distinct CDR3 sequences; 58% of them were counted only once. In total, the top ten clones hold around 22% of the sample. The source material was blood. The origin of the receptors is a man aged 25-40 years in good health.

As to this clonotype: One junction end does not reproduce the germline sequence, and a read error may be involved. The CDR3 nucleotides read TGCGGCGTGAAGCAGGGAAGGGATCAGCCCCAGCATTTT. Residues: CGVKQGRDQPQHF. The rearrangement uses TRBV29-1 and TRBJ1-5; a weak D match, TRBD1 (5 bases). The V gene's germline CDR1 is SQVTM and CDR2 ANQGSEA. The CDR3 covers 13 residues.

The rearrangement links TRBV4-1 to TRBJ1-6; unclear D gene. The V end lost 1 base, the J end lost 1 base, and 11 bases lay between the germline ends. Germline CDR1 reads MGHRA; CDR2 reads YSYEKL. The CDR3 length is 17 residues. The CDR3 spells CASSQGTGMSYNSPLHF. As DNA, the CDR3 is TGCGCCAGCAGCCAAGGAACCGGGATGTCCTATAATTCACCCCTCCACTTT.

This chain uses TRBV11-2 with TRBJ1-2; weak D call: TRBD1 (5 bases). The V end lost 7 bases, the J end lost 2 bases, and 14 bases lay between the germline ends. CDR1 is SGHAT and CDR2 is FQNNGV in the germline V gene. This CDR3 spans 14 amino acids. The CDR3 region is CASTPAQGNYGYTF. DNA of the CDR3: TGTGCCAGCACCCCGGCCCAGGGAAACTATGGCTACACCTTC.

The table lists this clonotype with a count of one. The genes are TRBV20-1 and TRBJ2-4; D possibly corresponds to TRBD1 (6 bases). The last part of the DNA fits TRBJ2-7 better; the J call may be wrong. CDR1 is DFQATT, CDR2 SNEGSKA, per germline (reference sequence). The CDR3 runs to 13 residues. CDR3 sequence: CSARGDTNYEQYF. The DNA for the CDR3 is TGCAGTGCTAGGGGGGACACGAACTACGAGCAGTACTTC.

This clonotype was counted many times. V is TRBV7-2 and J is TRBJ2-1; D uncertain. The germline V and J ends were trimmed by 4 bases and 7 bases, with 11 bases remaining between them. The CDR3 extends over 13 amino acids. Germline CDR1 and CDR2: SGHTA and FQGNSA. This chain's CDR3 is CASSWAGSNEQFF. CDR3 DNA sequence: TGTGCCAGCAGCTGGGCCGGGTCGAATGAGCAGTTCTTC.

This sequence joins TRBV27 and TRBJ2-3; TRBD2 matches at 13 bases. Germline lookup yields CDR1 MNHEY and CDR2 SMNVEV (reference sequence). This CDR3 region has 15 residues. Trimming cost V 6 bases and J 2 bases; bases outside gene matches: 2. The CDR3 DNA sequence: TGTGCCAGCAGACTAGCGGGGGGGCTCACAGATACGCAGTATTTT. Residues: CASRLAGGLTDTQYF.

The chain links TRBV7-6 to TRBJ1-1; TRBD1 is a possible D gene (5 bases). This CDR3 is 16 amino acids long. V lost 0 bases to trimming and J lost 3 bases, with 14 bases between them. Looked up from germline, CDR1 is SGHVS and CDR2 is FNYEAQ. CDR3 in amino acids: CASSLAAQGPYTEAFF. The CDR3 coding sequence is TGTGCCAGCAGCTTAGCCGCTCAGGGTCCCTACACTGAAGCTTTCTTT. Supplemented by reference TRBV7-6 and TRBJ1-1, the full variable domain reads GAGVSQSPRYKVTKRGQDVALRCDPISGHVSLYWYRQALGQGPEFLTYFNYEAQQDKSGLPNDRFSAERPEGSISTLTIQRTEQRDSAMYRCASSLAAQGPYTEAFFGQGTRLTVV.

There are a few counts of this clonotype. This chain joins TRBV7-2 and TRBJ2-1, with unresolved D. Germline CDR1 is SGHTA and CDR2 is FQGNSA. Trimming pared 5 bases from V and 10 bases from J, leaving 12 bases between. This CDR3 region has 12 residues. CDR3 residues: CASSPTWGEQFF. The CDR3 nucleotides read TGTGCCAGCAGCCCAACCTGGGGAGAGCAGTTCTTC. The full variable domain, completed using reference TRBV7-2 and TRBJ2-1, is GAGVSQSPSNKVTEKGKDVELRCDPISGHTALYWYRQSLGQGLEFLIYFQGNSAPDKSGLPSDRFSAERTGGSVSTLTIQRTQQEDSAVYLCASSPTWGEQFFGPGTRLTVL.

The chain joins TRBV20-1 to TRBJ2-1, with 9 bases aligning to TRBD2. CDR1 DFQATT and CDR2 SNEGSKA come from the germline V gene (reference sequence). J was trimmed by 6 bases and V by 0 bases; bases with no gene match: 6. This CDR3 spans 15 amino acids. In DNA form, the CDR3 reads TGCAGTGCTAGAGATGCGACTAGCGGAGTCAATGAGCAGTTCTTC. Amino acid sequence: CSARDATSGVNEQFF.

The genes are TRBV5-1 and TRBJ2-1, with a weak D call TRBD1 (6 bases). Germline CDR1 SGHRS, CDR2 YFSETQ. V gave up 3 bases and J gave up 5 bases, with 9 bases separating them. This CDR3 is built from 13 residues. Written as DNA, the CDR3 is TGCGCCAGCAGCTACAGGGTCGACAATGAGCAGTTCTTC. Residues: CASSYRVDNEQFF.

The genes are TRBV28 and TRBJ2-5, with D maybe TRBD2 (6 bases). The J call may be in error: the DNA end matches TRBJ2-7 better. Germline CDR1 reads MDHEN; CDR2 reads SYDVKM. This CDR3 has 16 amino acids. CDR3 region: CASSLWGRDLRYEQYF. The CDR3 DNA sequence: TGTGCCAGCAGTTTATGGGGTCGGGACTTAAGATACGAGCAGTACTTC.

The J gene is TRBJ2-3, the V gene TRBV6-2 or TRBV6-3, with D tentatively TRBD1 or TRBD2 (5 bases each). The CDR3 totals 15 residues. CDR1 MNHEY and CDR2 SVGEGT come from the germline V gene. V shed 5 bases and J shed 2 bases, with 14 bases lying between them. The CDR3 is CASSPTKGTTDTQYF. Written as DNA, the CDR3 is TGTGCCAGCAGTCCGACCAAGGGGACCACAGATACGCAGTATTTT.

As DNA, the CDR3 is TGTGCCAGCAGCCCCCCAGGTCTAGCGATCAATGAGCAGTTCTTC. Translated, it gives CASSPPGLAINEQFF. The rearrangement uses TRBV6-5 and TRBJ2-1, with D perhaps TRBD2 (6 bases). There are 15 residues in the CDR3. V was clipped by 6 bases and J by 6 bases, with 18 bases between them. Germline V gene data show CDR1 as MNHEY and CDR2 as SVGAGI.

This sequence joins TRBV18 and TRBJ2-6; a weak D match, TRBD2 (5 bases). CDR1 is KGHSH and CDR2 is LQKENI in the germline V gene. V was clipped by 0 bases and J by 2 bases, with 11 bases between them. The CDR3 totals 17 residues. The CDR3 sequence is CASSPPQTRAGANVLTF. The CDR3 DNA is TGTGCCAGCTCACCACCTCAAACTAGGGCTGGGGCCAACGTCCTGACTTTC.

V usage is TRBV25-1 and J usage is TRBJ1-2; D unresolved. Deletions cut 3 bases from V and 3 bases from J, with 14 bases between. The CDR3 covers 15 residues. Germline CDR1 MGHDK, CDR2 SYGVNS. The CDR3 DNA reads as TGTGCCAGCAGTGATGCGGGGTTTGATGACTATGGCTACACCTTC. Translation: CASSDAGFDDYGYTF.

This chain links TRBV18 with TRBJ2-7; 7 bases align to TRBD1. Germline V CDR1 and CDR2: KGHSH, LQKENI. V was clipped by 1 base and J by 4 bases; unmatched bases: 7. The CDR3 has 15 amino acids. Here the CDR3 DNA reads TGTGCCAGCTCACCACGGTTCCAGGGGGAATACGAGCAGTACTTC. Translation gives CASSPRFQGEYEQYF.

This clonotype was seen only a few times. This sequence joins TRBV20-1 and TRBJ1-4; tentative D call: TRBD1 (6 bases). V dropped 5 bases and J dropped 2 bases, with 12 bases sitting between them. This CDR3 region has 14 residues. CDR1 is DFQATT, CDR2 SNEGSKA, per germline (reference sequence). The CDR3 DNA follows: TGCAGTGCTCTCCGGGGACATACTAATGAAAAACTGTTTTTT. Translated: CSALRGHTNEKLFF.

This clonotype has more than one count but fewer than ten. The gene calls are TRBV15 and TRBJ2-7; the D is unclear. The CDR3 is 14 residues long. V was cut by 0 bases and J by 0 bases, with 6 bases left in between. Germline CDR1 and CDR2: LNHNV and YYDKDF (reference sequence). DNA for the CDR3: TGTGCCACCAGCAGAGATGTCGCCTCCTACGAGCAGTACTTC. Protein: CATSRDVASYEQYF.

This chain joins TRBV3-1 and TRBJ1-5; D is undetermined. The CDR3 length is 15 residues. CDR1 and CDR2 (germline): LGHDT, YNNKEL (reference sequence). Trimming cost V 2 bases and J 2 bases, with 10 bases left between them. CDR3 sequence: CASSQSDWGNQPQHF. The CDR3 DNA reads as TGTGCCAGCAGCCAAAGCGATTGGGGCAATCAGCCCCAGCATTTT. The full variable domain, its missing parts supplied by reference TRBV3-1 and TRBJ1-5, is DTAVSQTPKYLVTQMGNDKSIKCEQNLGHDTMYWYKQDSKKFLKIMFSYNNKELIINETVPNRFSPKSPDKAHLNLHINSLELGDSAVYFCASSQSDWGNQPQHFGDGTRLSIL.

This rearrangement joins TRBV14 to TRBJ2-7; a weak D match, TRBD2 (6 bases). Germline loops: CDR1 SGHDN, CDR2 FVKESK. This CDR3 is 14 amino acids long. Trimming cost V 3 bases and J 0 bases, with 9 bases left between them. CDR3 in amino acids: CASSQYGSSYEQYF. CDR3 DNA sequence: TGTGCCAGCAGCCAGTACGGGAGCTCCTACGAGCAGTACTTC.

The CDR3 loop is CASRTADPQFF. The DNA for the CDR3 is TGTGCCAGCAGAACCGCGGACCCTCAGTTCTTC. This rearrangement joins TRBV12-3 or TRBV12-4 to TRBJ2-1; D not certain. Trimming left V 6 bases short and J 13 bases short, with 13 bases between. The CDR3 consists of 11 residues.

This chain connects TRBV20-1 to TRBJ2-5; TRBD1 agrees at 7 bases. Germline-derived CDR1 and CDR2 are DFQATT and SNEGSKA (reference sequence). The CDR3 runs to 15 residues. V shed 3 bases, J shed 2 bases, and the junction held 9 bases outside the gene matches. This chain's CDR3 is CSARVTGASQETQYF. As DNA, the CDR3 is TGCAGTGCTAGGGTTACAGGGGCTTCACAAGAGACCCAGTACTTC.